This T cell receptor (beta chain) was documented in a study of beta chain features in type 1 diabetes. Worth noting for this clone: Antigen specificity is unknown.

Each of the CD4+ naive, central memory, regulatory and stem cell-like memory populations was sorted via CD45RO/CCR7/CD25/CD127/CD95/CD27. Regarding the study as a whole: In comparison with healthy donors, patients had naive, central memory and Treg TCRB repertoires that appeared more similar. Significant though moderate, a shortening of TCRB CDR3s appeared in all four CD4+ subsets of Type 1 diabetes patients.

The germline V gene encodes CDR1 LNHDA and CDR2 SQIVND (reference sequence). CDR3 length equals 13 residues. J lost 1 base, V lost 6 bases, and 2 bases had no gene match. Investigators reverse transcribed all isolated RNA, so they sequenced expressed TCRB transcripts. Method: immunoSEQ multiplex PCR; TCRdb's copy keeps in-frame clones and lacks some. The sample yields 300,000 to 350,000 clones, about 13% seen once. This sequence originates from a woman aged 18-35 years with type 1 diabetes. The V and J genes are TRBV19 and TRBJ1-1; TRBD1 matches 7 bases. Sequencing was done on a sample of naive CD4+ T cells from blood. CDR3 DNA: TGTGCCAGTAGACGACAGGGGAACACTGAAGCTTTCTTT. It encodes CASRRQGNTEAFF.